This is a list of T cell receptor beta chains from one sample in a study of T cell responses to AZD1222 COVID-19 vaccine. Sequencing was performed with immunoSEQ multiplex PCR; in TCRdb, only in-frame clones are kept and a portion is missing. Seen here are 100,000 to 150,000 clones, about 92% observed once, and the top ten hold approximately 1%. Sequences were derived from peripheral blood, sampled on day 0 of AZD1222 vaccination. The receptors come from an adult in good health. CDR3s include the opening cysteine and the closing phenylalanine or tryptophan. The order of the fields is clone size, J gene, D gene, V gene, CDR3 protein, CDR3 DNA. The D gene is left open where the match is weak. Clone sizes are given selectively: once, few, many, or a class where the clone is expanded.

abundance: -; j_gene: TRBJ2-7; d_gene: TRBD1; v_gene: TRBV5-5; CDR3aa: CASTWTGWFGEQYF; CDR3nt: TGTGCCAGCACCTGGACAGGGTGGTTTGGCGAGCAGTACTTC
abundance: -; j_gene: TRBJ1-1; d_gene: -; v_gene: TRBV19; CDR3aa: CASSFGRGTEAFF; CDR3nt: TGTGCCAGTAGTTTTGGCCGGGGGACTGAAGCTTTCTTT
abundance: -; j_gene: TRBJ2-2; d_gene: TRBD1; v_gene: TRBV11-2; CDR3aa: CASSLGIRGHGELFF; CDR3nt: TGTGCCAGCAGCTTGGGCATCAGGGGGCACGGGGAGCTGTTTTTT
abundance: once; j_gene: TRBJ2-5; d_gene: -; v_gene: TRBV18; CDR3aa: CASSPLIGYQETQYF; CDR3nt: TGTGCCAGCTCACCACTGATCGGGTACCAAGAGACCCAGTACTTC
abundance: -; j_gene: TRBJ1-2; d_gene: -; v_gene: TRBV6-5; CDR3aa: CASRYGGYTF; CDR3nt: TGTGCCAGCAGGTACGGCGGCTACACCTTC
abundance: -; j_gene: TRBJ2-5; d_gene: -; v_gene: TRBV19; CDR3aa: CASSGEGRGHQETQYF; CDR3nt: TGTGCCAGTAGTGGTGAGGGTAGGGGCCACCAAGAGACCCAGTACTTC
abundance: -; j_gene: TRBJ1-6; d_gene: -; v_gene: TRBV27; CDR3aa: CASSSQASRNSPLHF; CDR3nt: TGTGCCAGCAGTTCTCAGGCCTCCCGGAATTCACCCCTCCACTTT
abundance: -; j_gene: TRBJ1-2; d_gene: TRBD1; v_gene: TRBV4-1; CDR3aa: CASSQESRGGGYTF; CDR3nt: TGCGCCAGCAGCCAAGAGTCCAGGGGGGGCGGCTACACCTTC
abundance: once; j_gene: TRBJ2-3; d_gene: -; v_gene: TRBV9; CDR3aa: CASSVGKGSGDTQYF; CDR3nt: TGTGCCAGCAGCGTAGGAAAGGGATCGGGAGATACGCAGTATTTT
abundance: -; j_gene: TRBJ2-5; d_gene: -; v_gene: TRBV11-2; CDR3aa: CASSLGNQETQYF; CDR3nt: TGTGCCAGCAGCTTAGGAAACCAAGAGACCCAGTACTTC
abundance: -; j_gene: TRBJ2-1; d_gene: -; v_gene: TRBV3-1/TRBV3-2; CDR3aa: CASSAGSSFDNEQFF; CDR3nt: TGTGCCAGCAGCGCGGGCAGCTCCTTTGACAATGAGCAGTTCTTC
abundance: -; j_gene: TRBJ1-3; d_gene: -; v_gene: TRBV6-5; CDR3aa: CASSYYEGSSGNTIYF; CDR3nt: TGTGCCAGCAGTTACTATGAGGGGAGCTCTGGAAACACCATATATTTT
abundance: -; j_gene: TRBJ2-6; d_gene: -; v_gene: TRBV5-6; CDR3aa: CASSLVGTASSGANVLTF; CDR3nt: TGTGCCAGCAGCTTGGTTGGCACAGCCAGCTCTGGGGCCAACGTCCTGACTTTC
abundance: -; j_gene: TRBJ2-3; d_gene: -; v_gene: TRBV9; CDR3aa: CASSVSLSGTPNF; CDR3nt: TGTGCCAGCAGCGTAAGCCTCTCCGGGACTCCGAATTTT
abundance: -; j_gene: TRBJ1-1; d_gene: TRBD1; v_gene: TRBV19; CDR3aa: CASSINRGTEAFF; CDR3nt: TGTGCCAGTAGCATCAACAGGGGGACGGAAGCTTTCTTT
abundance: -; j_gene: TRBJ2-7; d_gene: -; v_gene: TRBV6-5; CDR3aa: CASGTRVDSSYEQYF; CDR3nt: TGTGCCAGCGGAACCCGGGTGGACTCCTCCTACGAGCAGTACTTC
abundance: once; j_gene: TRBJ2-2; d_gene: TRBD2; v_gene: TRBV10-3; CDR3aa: CAISEMTQSATSGRDRPNTGELFF; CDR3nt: TGTGCCATCAGTGAGATGACGCAAAGCGCGACTAGCGGGAGGGACAGACCGAACACCGGGGAGCTGTTTTTT
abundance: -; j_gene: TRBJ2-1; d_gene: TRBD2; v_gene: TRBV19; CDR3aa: CASSIERERANEQFF; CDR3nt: TGTGCCAGTAGTATTGAGCGGGAGAGGGCTAATGAGCAGTTCTTC
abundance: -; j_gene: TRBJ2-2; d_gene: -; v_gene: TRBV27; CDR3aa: CASSELGIGSGELFF; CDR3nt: TGTGCCAGCAGCGAACTAGGGATTGGGTCCGGGGAGCTGTTTTTT
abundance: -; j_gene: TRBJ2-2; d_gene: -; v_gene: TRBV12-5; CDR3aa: CASGLVVGPSTGELFF; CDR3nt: TGTGCTAGTGGTTTGGTAGTGGGGCCCAGCACCGGGGAGCTGTTTTTT
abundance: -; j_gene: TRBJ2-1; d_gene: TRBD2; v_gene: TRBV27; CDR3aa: CASRVGASGRNEQFF; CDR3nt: TGTGCCAGCAGGGTTGGGGCTAGCGGGAGGAATGAGCAGTTCTTC
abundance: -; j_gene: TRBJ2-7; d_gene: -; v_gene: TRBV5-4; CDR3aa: CASSLDVNEQYF; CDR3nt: TGTGCCAGCAGCTTGGACGTTAACGAGCAGTACTTC
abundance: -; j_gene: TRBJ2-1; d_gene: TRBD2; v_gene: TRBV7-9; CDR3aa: CASSSGGTSREQFF; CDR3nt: TGTGCCAGCAGCTCGGGAGGGACTAGCCGTGAGCAGTTCTTC
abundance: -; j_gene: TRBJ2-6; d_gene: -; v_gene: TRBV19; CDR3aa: CASSIGTIISGANVLTF; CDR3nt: TGTGCCAGTAGTATAGGAACCATCATCTCTGGGGCCAACGTCCTGACTTTC
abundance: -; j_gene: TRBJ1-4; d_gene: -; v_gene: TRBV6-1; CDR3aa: CASSEAGVFNEKLFF; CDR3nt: TGTGCCAGCAGTGAAGCTGGGGTTTTTAATGAAAAACTGTTTTTT
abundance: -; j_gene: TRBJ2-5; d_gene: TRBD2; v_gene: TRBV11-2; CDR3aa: CASSPRLAGQETQYF; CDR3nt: TGTGCCAGCAGCCCTCGACTAGCGGGCCAAGAGACCCAGTACTTC
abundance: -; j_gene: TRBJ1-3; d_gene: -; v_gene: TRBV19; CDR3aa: CASRKLWRGPASGNTIYF; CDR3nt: TGTGCCAGTAGGAAATTATGGAGGGGCCCGGCATCTGGAAACACCATATATTTT
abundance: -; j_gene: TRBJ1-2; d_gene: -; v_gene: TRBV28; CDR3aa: CASSFINYGYTF; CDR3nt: TGTGCCAGCAGTTTTATTAACTATGGCTACACCTTC
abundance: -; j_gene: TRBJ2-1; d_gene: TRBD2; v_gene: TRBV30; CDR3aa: CAWSWTSGSKNEQFF; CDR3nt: TGTGCCTGGAGTTGGACTAGCGGGAGTAAAAATGAGCAGTTCTTC
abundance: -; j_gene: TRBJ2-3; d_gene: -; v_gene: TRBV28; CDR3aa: CASSFRPMVSGYTDTQYF; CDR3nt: TGTGCCAGCAGTTTCCGTCCCATGGTTAGTGGGTACACAGATACGCAGTATTTT
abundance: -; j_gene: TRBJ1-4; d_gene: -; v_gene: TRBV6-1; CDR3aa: CASSASTTNEKLFF; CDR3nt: TGTGCCAGCAGTGCTTCAACAACTAATGAAAAACTGTTTTTT
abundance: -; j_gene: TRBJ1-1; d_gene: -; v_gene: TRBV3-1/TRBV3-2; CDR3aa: CASSYYTNTEAFF; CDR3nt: TGTGCCAGCAGCTATTACACGAACACTGAAGCTTTCTTT
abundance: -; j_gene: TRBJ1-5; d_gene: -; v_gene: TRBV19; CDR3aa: CASSSIGGSNQPQHF; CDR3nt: TGTGCCAGTAGTAGTATCGGGGGAAGCAATCAGCCCCAGCATTTT
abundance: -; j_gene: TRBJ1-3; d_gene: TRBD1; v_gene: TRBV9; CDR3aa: CASSNPGQDSGNTIYF; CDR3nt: TGTGCCAGCAGCAACCCCGGACAGGACTCTGGAAACACCATATATTTT